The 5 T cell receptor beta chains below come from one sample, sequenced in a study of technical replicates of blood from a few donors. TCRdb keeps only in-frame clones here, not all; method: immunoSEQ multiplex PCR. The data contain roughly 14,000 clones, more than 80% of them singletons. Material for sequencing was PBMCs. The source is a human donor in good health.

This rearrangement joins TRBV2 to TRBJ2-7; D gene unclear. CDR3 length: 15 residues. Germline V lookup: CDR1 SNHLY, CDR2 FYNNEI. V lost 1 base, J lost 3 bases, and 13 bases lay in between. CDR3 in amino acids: CASSEEYRLNYEQYF. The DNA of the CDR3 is TGTGCCAGCAGTGAAGAATACCGCCTAAACTACGAGCAGTACTTC.

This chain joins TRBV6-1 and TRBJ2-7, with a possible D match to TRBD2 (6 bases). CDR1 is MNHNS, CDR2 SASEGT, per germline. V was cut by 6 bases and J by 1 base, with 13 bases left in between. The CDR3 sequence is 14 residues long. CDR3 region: CASRTGTGSYEQYF. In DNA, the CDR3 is TGTGCCAGCAGGACCGGGACTGGTTCCTACGAGCAGTACTTC.

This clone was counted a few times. This chain's CDR3 is CASSDGTSGSEQYF. CDR3 DNA sequence: TGTGCCAGCAGTGACGGGACTAGCGGGAGCGAGCAGTACTTC. The V and J genes are TRBV6-4 and TRBJ2-7, with TRBD2 matching 14 bases. The J segment lost 6 bases and the V segment lost 2 bases, leaving 0 bases of the junction unmatched. This CDR3 spans 14 amino acids. Per the germline V gene, CDR1 is MRHNA and CDR2 is SNTAGT.

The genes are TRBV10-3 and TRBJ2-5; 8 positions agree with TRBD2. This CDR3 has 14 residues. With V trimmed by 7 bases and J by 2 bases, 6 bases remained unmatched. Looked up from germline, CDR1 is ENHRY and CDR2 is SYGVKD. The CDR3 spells CAIKSGRGQETQYF. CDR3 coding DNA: TGTGCCATCAAGAGCGGGAGAGGGCAAGAGACCCAGTACTTC.

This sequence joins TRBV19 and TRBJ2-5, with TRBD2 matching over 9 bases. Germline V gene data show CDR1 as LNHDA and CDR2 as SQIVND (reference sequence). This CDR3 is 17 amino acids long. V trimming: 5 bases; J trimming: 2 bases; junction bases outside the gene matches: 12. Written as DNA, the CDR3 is TGTGCCAGTAGTCCAATTAGAGCGGGAGGAAGGCAAGAGACCCAGTACTTC. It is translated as CASSPIRAGGRQETQYF.